This entry lists 25 T cell receptor beta chains sequenced from one sample in a study of regulatory T cells in long-lasting Graves disease. Arm-PCR of CDR3 regions and iRepertoire HTBI primers were the basis on which TCR beta libraries were built. TCRdb reprocessed the multiplex PCR reads with MiXCR, giving one entry per CDR3 protein. The sample contains under 300,000 distinct CDR3 sequences, 18% of which appear only once. Time point here: newly diagnosed GD, antithyroid drugs for less than 3 months. The authors made the TCR library using RNA they extracted from PBMCs. Separately, the same data were catalogued under a study of T cells in Graves' hyperthyroidism and ophthalmopathy.

The sequenced sample was peripheral blood mononuclear cells (PBMCs), obtained at new diagnosis, from a patient treated with antithyroid drugs. These receptors all come from a woman aged 25 to 39 with Graves disease.

The CDR3 coding sequence is TGTGCCAGCAGCTTTTATGGGGGGGCTCAATACGAGCAGTACTTC. Translating gives CASSFYGGAQYEQYF. The chain combines TRBV7-3 with TRBJ2-7; possible D gene TRBD2, 7 bases. Trimming removed 3 bases from V and 4 bases from J, with 16 bases in between. Germline loops: CDR1 SGHTA, CDR2 FQGTGA. CDR3 size: 15 residues.

This clonotype was found many times. This chain links TRBV10-3 with TRBJ1-1, with unresolved D. CDR1 is ENHRY and CDR2 is SYGVKD in the germline V gene. Trimming stripped 6 bases from V and 1 base from J, with 9 bases between. The CDR3 length is 13 residues. The CDR3 bases are TGTGCCATCAGGGACCGAGCGAACACTGAAGCTTTCTTT. Translated: CAIRDRANTEAFF.

This clonotype was detected many times. The chain combines TRBV12-3 or TRBV12-4 with TRBJ1-3; no clear D. The CDR3 spans 14 residues. V was shortened by 5 bases and J by 0 bases, with 8 bases between the two germline ends. CDR3 bases: TGTGCCAGCAGTCCACGGTTCTCTGGAAACACCATATATTTT. Amino acid sequence: CASSPRFSGNTIYF.

This clonotype was counted many times. The chain uses TRBV7-9 and TRBJ2-7; the match to TRBD1 covers 7 bases. CDR3 size: 14 residues. Per the germline V gene, CDR1 is SEHNR and CDR2 is FQNEAQ (reference sequence). The ends lost 1 base at V and 6 bases at J; junction bases unmatched: 6. DNA of the CDR3: TGTGCCAGCAGCTTAGTAGGGACAGAGGGCGAGCAGTACTTC. Protein sequence: CASSLVGTEGEQYF.

This clonotype occurred many times. J is TRBJ2-7 and V is TRBV7-2; maybe TRBD1 (5 bases). Germline V lookup: CDR1 SGHTA, CDR2 FQGNSA. V shed 2 bases and J shed 3 bases, with 11 bases lying between them. The CDR3 loop spans 14 amino acids. CDR3 coding DNA: TGTGCCAGCAGCTTAACGCAGGGTTACTACGAGCAGTACTTC. It is translated as CASSLTQGYYEQYF.

The table lists this clonotype with many counts. This chain joins TRBV20-1 and TRBJ1-3; D gene uncertain. Germline V lookup: CDR1 DFQATT, CDR2 SNEGSKA (reference sequence). Trimming removed 3 bases from V and 8 bases from J, with 11 bases in between. This CDR3 contains 12 residues. CDR3 region: CSASPAGDTIYF. The CDR3, as DNA: TGCAGTGCTAGCCCGGCCGGGGACACCATATATTTT.

The chain recombines TRBV7-9 with TRBJ1-2; TRBD1 matches 7 bases. Germline CDR1 is SEHNR and CDR2 is FQNEAQ (reference sequence). This CDR3 spans 14 amino acids. Germline trimming cut 4 bases from V and 6 bases from J; bases unmatched to any gene: 8. CDR3 in amino acids: CASSSTAGGDGYTF. CDR3 nucleotides: TGTGCCAGCAGCTCAACGGCAGGGGGTGATGGCTACACCTTC.

This clonotype was recorded at least ten times. The chain joins TRBV20-1 to TRBJ1-2; D is perhaps TRBD1 (5 bases). V gave up 7 bases and J gave up 4 bases, with 13 bases separating them. This CDR3 comprises 12 residues. From germline, CDR1 is DFQATT and CDR2 SNEGSKA (reference sequence). The CDR3 nucleotides are TGCAGTGTTGAGACAGACTCCTATGGCTACACCTTC. The encoded protein is CSVETDSYGYTF.

This clonotype was recorded many times. The genes are TRBV10-1 and TRBJ1-1; no firm D call. The CDR3 covers 12 residues. Germline V lookup: CDR1 WNHNN, CDR2 SYGVQD (reference sequence). V lost 3 bases to trimming and J lost 12 bases, with 14 bases between them. In nucleotides, the CDR3 is TGCGCCAGCAGTGAAGTACACGGTGGGACTTTCTTT. Translation gives CASSEVHGGTFF.

A note on this clonotype: A much larger clone lies a single base off, so this may be a read error. V usage is TRBV7-9 and J usage is TRBJ2-7; D is uncertain. V lost 5 bases and J lost 7, with 18 bases in between. Germline lookup yields CDR1 SEHNR and CDR2 FQNEAQ (reference sequence). The CDR3 has 14 amino acids. This CDR3 reads CASSRNQWAMEQYF. The CDR3 DNA follows: TGTGCCAGCAGCCGCAACCAGTGGGCGATGGAGCAGTACTTC.

This clonotype was detected many times. The genes are TRBV12-3 or TRBV12-4 and TRBJ1-6; no definite D call. CDR3 length equals 13 residues. V gave up 3 bases and J gave up 15 bases, with 15 bases separating them. CDR3 region: CASSLPGQSILHF. CDR3 coding DNA: TGTGCCAGCAGTTTGCCTGGGCAGAGTATCCTCCACTTT.

This clonotype was found a few times. The chain uses TRBV20-1 and TRBJ2-3; a possible D gene is TRBD2 (7 bases). CDR1 is DFQATT and CDR2 is SNEGSKA in the germline V gene (reference sequence). This CDR3 comprises 13 residues. V lost 6 bases to trimming and J lost 2 bases, with 12 bases between them. The CDR3 reads CSAAGGPTDTQYF. CDR3 coding DNA: TGCAGTGCAGCCGGGGGGCCCACAGATACGCAGTATTTT.

This clonotype was counted many times. V usage is TRBV27 and J usage is TRBJ1-2; D gene uncertain. The CDR3 extends over 16 amino acids. Germline CDR1 and CDR2: MNHEY and SMNVEV (reference sequence). The germline V and J ends were trimmed by 6 bases and 7 bases, with 24 bases remaining between them. The CDR3 sequence is CASSPGRIRWWLGYTF. CDR3 DNA: TGTGCCAGCAGCCCGGGCAGAATTAGGTGGTGGCTTGGCTACACCTTC.

This clonotype turned up a few times. This sequence joins TRBV6-2 or TRBV6-3 and TRBJ2-3; D unresolved. From germline, CDR1 is MNHEY and CDR2 SVGEGT. The CDR3 extends over 15 amino acids. Trimming took off 2 bases at V and 3 bases at J, with 12 bases between the two ends. The CDR3 region has the DNA TGTGCCAGCAGTTACGACGGCGAGGCAACAGATACGCAGTATTTT. Its translation is CASSYDGEATDTQYF.

This clonotype is classed as medium-sized. The genes are TRBV7-2 and TRBJ2-7, with a possible D match to TRBD2 (5 bases). The CDR3 covers 13 residues. Trimming pared 0 bases from V and 6 bases from J, leaving 9 bases between. Germline loops: CDR1 SGHTA, CDR2 FQGNSA. The DNA for the CDR3 is TGTGCCAGCAGCTTAGCCGGGGTTGGCGAGCAGTACTTC. It translates to CASSLAGVGEQYF.

This clonotype has just a few counts. The gene calls are TRBV5-8 and TRBJ1-1, with D possibly TRBD1 on 6 matching bases. The CDR3 consists of 15 residues. The germline CDR1 and CDR2 sequences are SGHTS and YDEGEE. V was pared by 2 bases and J by 1 base, with 12 bases between. The chain's CDR3 is CASSFEGGGNTEAFF. The CDR3 DNA sequence: TGTGCCAGCAGCTTTGAGGGGGGCGGGAACACTGAAGCTTTCTTT.

The chain combines TRBV20-1 with TRBJ2-3; 8 bases are a match to TRBD2. CDR1 and CDR2 (germline): DFQATT, SNEGSKA (reference sequence). J gave up 6 bases and V 2 bases, and 4 bases lay outside the gene matches. This CDR3 comprises 13 residues. CDR3 sequence (DNA): TGCAGTGCTAGATTGGCTAGCGGGGATACGCAGTATTTT. Its translation is CSARLASGDTQYF.

This clonotype has at least ten counts. CDR3 in amino acids: CASSETGESPLHF. CDR3 nucleotides: TGTGCCAGCAGTGAGACAGGGGAATCACCCCTCCACTTT. The chain employs TRBV6-1 and TRBJ1-6, with 8 bases fitting TRBD1. Germline lookup yields CDR1 MNHNS and CDR2 SASEGT. The V gene end was trimmed by 3 bases and the J gene end by 10 bases; junction bases not matched to a gene: 2. The CDR3 length is 13 residues.

Worth noting for this clonotype: This may be a read error, as it is one base from a much larger clone. The CDR3 ends on some other residue instead of the conserved phenylalanine or tryptophan, so this is likely a read error. The chain joins TRBV9 to TRBJ2-3; possibly TRBD1 or TRBD2 for D (7 bases each). The V and J ends lost 4 bases and 0 bases respectively, with 18 bases between them. The germline V gene has CDR1 SGDLS and CDR2 YYNGEE. The CDR3 spans 17 residues. For the CDR3, the DNA is TGTGCCAGCAGCCAGGGGGGGAAGCTGACTAGCACAGATACGCAGTATTCT. Translating it yields CASSQGGKLTSTDTQYS.

J is TRBJ1-4 and V is TRBV2, with 11 positions matching TRBD1. CDR3 length: 16 amino acids. Germline V gene lookup returns CDR1 SNHLY and CDR2 FYNNEI. Trimming cost V 7 bases and J 7 bases; bases outside gene matches: 11. As DNA, the CDR3 is TGTGCCAGCACCCCTTCCCCGGGACAGGGGGGTGAAAAACTGTTTTTT. It translates to CASTPSPGQGGEKLFF.

Of note for this clonotype: A much larger clonotype is one base distant, so this may be a read error. The chain couples TRBV9 to TRBJ1-2; possibly TRBD1 for D (5 bases). This CDR3 is built from 12 residues. Trimming shortened V by 3 bases and J by 6 bases, and 9 bases separated the two germline ends. Germline CDR1 is SGDLS and CDR2 is YYNGEE. In DNA, the CDR3 is TGTGCCAGCAGCGGCCAGGACAATGGCTACACCTTC. Residues: CASSGQDNGYTF.

With respect to this clonotype: A clone one base away is much larger, so this may be a read error. The chain combines TRBV6-2 or TRBV6-3 with TRBJ2-3, with a tentative D call TRBD2 (6 bases). The end of the DNA is better explained by TRBJ2-5, so the J call may be wrong. Germline V gene data show CDR1 as MNHEY and CDR2 as SVGEGT. The CDR3 loop spans 16 amino acids. CDR3 bases: TGTGCCTGCAGTTACTCGGGGACGGGACTCCCAAATACCCAGTACTTC. Translated, it gives CACSYSGTGLPNTQYF.

The V and J genes are TRBV19 and TRBJ1-1; D call uncertain. V was clipped by 5 bases and J by 0 bases, with 10 bases between them. Germline V gene sequence: CDR1 LNHDA, CDR2 SQIVND (reference sequence). The CDR3 has 14 residues. The chain's CDR3 is CASSSRPMNTEAFF. CDR3 nucleotide sequence: TGTGCCAGTAGTTCCCGACCGATGAACACTGAAGCTTTCTTT.

Ten or more counts support this clonotype. This chain joins TRBV29-1 and TRBJ1-1, with D uncertain. V lost 3 bases and J 1 base, leaving 6 bases between the germline ends. This CDR3 has 12 amino acids. The germline V gene encodes CDR1 SQVTM and CDR2 ANQGSEA. CDR3 nucleotides: TGCAGCGTTGATCCGCAGAACACTGAAGCTTTCTTT. It is translated as CSVDPQNTEAFF.

This clonotype was recorded at least ten times. The rearrangement joins TRBV20-1 to TRBJ1-3; possible D gene TRBD1, 5 bases. CDR3 length: 13 amino acids. Germline assignment: CDR1 DFQATT and CDR2 SNEGSKA (reference sequence). V dropped 5 bases and J dropped 4 bases, with 12 bases sitting between them. This CDR3 reads CSAGQGSGNTIYF. In DNA form, the CDR3 reads TGCAGTGCTGGCCAGGGCTCGGGAAACACCATATATTTT.